Listed below are T cell receptor beta chains from one sample, sequenced in a study of cytomegalovirus exposure and HLA in healthy donors. Profiling relied on immunoSEQ multiplex PCR, and the TCRdb table lists in-frame clones only, not all of them. There are over 150,000 clones in the sample; 80% occur only once, and around 7% lies in the top ten. Sequencing used PBMCs. These receptors were obtained from a man between 25 and 39 years old in good health and CMV-seropositive. The CDR3 runs from the conserved cysteine through the conserved F or W. The order of the fields is J gene, V gene, CDR3 length, CDR3 protein.

j_call: TRBJ1-1; v_call: TRBV29-1; cdr3_length: 13; cdr3_aa: CSVVRGGHTEAFF
j_call: TRBJ2-7; v_call: TRBV7-2; cdr3_length: 15; cdr3_aa: CASSLQGSGVDEQYF
j_call: TRBJ1-1; v_call: TRBV4-3; cdr3_length: 17; cdr3_aa: CASSQDRTGPSNTEAFF
j_call: TRBJ2-2; v_call: TRBV7-6; cdr3_length: 16; cdr3_aa: CASSLGPSSGIIGLFF
j_call: TRBJ2-5; v_call: TRBV12-5; cdr3_length: 14; cdr3_aa: CASGFSRGWETQYF
j_call: TRBJ2-7; v_call: TRBV7-9; cdr3_length: 14; cdr3_aa: CASSLETVSYEQYF
j_call: TRBJ2-2; v_call: TRBV15; cdr3_length: 17; cdr3_aa: CATSLSPLAGVTGELFF
j_call: TRBJ2-5; v_call: TRBV7-9; cdr3_length: 18; cdr3_aa: CSSSLIASGGLVGETQYF
j_call: TRBJ1-2; v_call: TRBV6-1; cdr3_length: 16; cdr3_aa: CASSDPRQDTNYGYTF
j_call: TRBJ2-2; v_call: TRBV27; cdr3_length: 16; cdr3_aa: CASSFGWADSTGELFF
j_call: TRBJ2-3; v_call: TRBV27; cdr3_length: 16; cdr3_aa: CASSLGGASSTDTQYF
j_call: TRBJ1-5; v_call: TRBV2; cdr3_length: 14; cdr3_aa: CASSETGPNQPQHF
j_call: TRBJ2-3; v_call: TRBV10-2; cdr3_length: 17; cdr3_aa: CASSEGLAGGPSDTQYF
j_call: TRBJ1-2; v_call: TRBV9; cdr3_length: 14; cdr3_aa: CASSQNEGDYGYTF
j_call: TRBJ2-7; v_call: TRBV4-3; cdr3_length: 14; cdr3_aa: CASSHPGQTYEQYF
j_call: TRBJ2-7; v_call: TRBV11-2; cdr3_length: 15; cdr3_aa: CASSSSQGATGEQYF
j_call: TRBJ1-4; v_call: TRBV18; cdr3_length: 16; cdr3_aa: CASSPISGQTNEKLFF
j_call: TRBJ1-2; v_call: TRBV5-1; cdr3_length: 12; cdr3_aa: CASSLDRAGYTF
j_call: TRBJ2-1; v_call: TRBV18; cdr3_length: 15; cdr3_aa: CASSPRTGNYNEQFF
j_call: TRBJ2-1; v_call: TRBV4-3; cdr3_length: 15; cdr3_aa: CASSQELIQYNEQFF
j_call: TRBJ2-6; v_call: TRBV7-9; cdr3_length: 19; cdr3_aa: CASSPPPGDRGQGANVLTF
j_call: TRBJ2-2; v_call: TRBV9; cdr3_length: 14; cdr3_aa: CASRGGVNTGELFF
j_call: TRBJ2-7; v_call: TRBV2; cdr3_length: 15; cdr3_aa: CASTRGAGELYEQYF
j_call: TRBJ1-1; v_call: TRBV4-1; cdr3_length: 13; cdr3_aa: CASSQDTDTEAFF
j_call: TRBJ1-4; v_call: TRBV5-1; cdr3_length: 13; cdr3_aa: CASRLDRDEKLFF
j_call: TRBJ2-1; v_call: TRBV29-1; cdr3_length: 16; cdr3_aa: CSVSKAGEGPYNEQFF
j_call: TRBJ2-2; v_call: TRBV6-4; cdr3_length: 15; cdr3_aa: CASSDTSGSTGELFF
j_call: TRBJ1-5; v_call: TRBV7-2; cdr3_length: 15; cdr3_aa: CASSSRQGQRQPQHF
j_call: TRBJ2-3; v_call: TRBV6-5; cdr3_length: 16; cdr3_aa: CASSYLAGGSTDTQYF
j_call: TRBJ2-2; v_call: TRBV4-3; cdr3_length: 15; cdr3_aa: CASSQDGGDTGELFF
j_call: TRBJ2-2; v_call: TRBV25-1; cdr3_length: 11; cdr3_aa: CASSNRGELFF
j_call: TRBJ1-4; v_call: TRBV19; cdr3_length: 14; cdr3_aa: CASSDGAANEKLFF
j_call: TRBJ1-2; v_call: TRBV30; cdr3_length: 12; cdr3_aa: CAWHQGLNGYTF
j_call: TRBJ1-1; v_call: TRBV2; cdr3_length: 14; cdr3_aa: CASTTGVWNTEAFF
j_call: TRBJ1-1; v_call: TRBV7-3; cdr3_length: 13; cdr3_aa: CASSLSGNTEAFF
j_call: TRBJ2-1; v_call: TRBV10-2; cdr3_length: 16; cdr3_aa: CASSATSGGFNNEQFF
j_call: TRBJ1-4; v_call: TRBV28; cdr3_length: 15; cdr3_aa: CASSLAPGTGEKLFF
j_call: TRBJ1-4; v_call: TRBV2; cdr3_length: 15; cdr3_aa: CASRATGGVNEKLFF
j_call: TRBJ2-2; v_call: TRBV9; cdr3_length: 14; cdr3_aa: CASSVASSTGELFF
j_call: TRBJ2-7; v_call: TRBV10-3; cdr3_length: 16; cdr3_aa: CAISESRSQGVNEQYF
j_call: TRBJ2-7; v_call: TRBV7-9; cdr3_length: 13; cdr3_aa: CASSLEGDHEQYF